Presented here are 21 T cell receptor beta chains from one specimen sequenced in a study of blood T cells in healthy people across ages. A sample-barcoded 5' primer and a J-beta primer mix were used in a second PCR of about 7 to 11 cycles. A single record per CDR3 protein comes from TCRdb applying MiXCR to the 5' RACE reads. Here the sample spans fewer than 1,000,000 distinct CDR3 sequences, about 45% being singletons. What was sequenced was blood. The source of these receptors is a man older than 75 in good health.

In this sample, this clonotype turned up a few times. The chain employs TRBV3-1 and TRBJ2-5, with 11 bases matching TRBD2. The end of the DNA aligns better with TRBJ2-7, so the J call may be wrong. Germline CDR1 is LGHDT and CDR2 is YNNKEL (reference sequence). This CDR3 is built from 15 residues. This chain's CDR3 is CASSLAGGPNNEQYF. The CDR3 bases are TGTGCCAGCAGCCTAGCGGGAGGGCCTAACAACGAGCAGTACTTC.

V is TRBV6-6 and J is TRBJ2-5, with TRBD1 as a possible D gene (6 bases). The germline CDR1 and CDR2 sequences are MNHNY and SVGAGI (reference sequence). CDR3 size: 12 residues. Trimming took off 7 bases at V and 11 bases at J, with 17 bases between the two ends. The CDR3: CASTPRGNEQYF. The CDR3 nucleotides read TGTGCCAGCACCCCAAGGGGGAATGAGCAGTACTTC.

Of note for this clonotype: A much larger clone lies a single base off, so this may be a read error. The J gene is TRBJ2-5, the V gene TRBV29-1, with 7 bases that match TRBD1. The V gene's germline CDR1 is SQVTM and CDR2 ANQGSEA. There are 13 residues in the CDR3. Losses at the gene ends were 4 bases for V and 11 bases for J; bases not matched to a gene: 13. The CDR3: CSVVRTGGNEQYF. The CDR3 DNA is TGCAGCGTTGTGAGGACAGGAGGCAATGAGCAGTACTTC.

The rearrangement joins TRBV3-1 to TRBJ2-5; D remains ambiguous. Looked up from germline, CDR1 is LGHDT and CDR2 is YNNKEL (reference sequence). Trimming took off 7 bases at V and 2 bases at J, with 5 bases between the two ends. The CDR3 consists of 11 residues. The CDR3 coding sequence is TGTGCCAGCACCACTCAAGAGACCCAGTACTTC. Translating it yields CASTTQETQYF.

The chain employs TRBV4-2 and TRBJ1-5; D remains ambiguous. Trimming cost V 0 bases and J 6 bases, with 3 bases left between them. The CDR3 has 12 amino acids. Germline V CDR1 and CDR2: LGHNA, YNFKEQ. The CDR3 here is CASSQDSQPQHF. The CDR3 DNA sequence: TGTGCCAGCAGCCAAGATAGTCAGCCCCAGCATTTT.

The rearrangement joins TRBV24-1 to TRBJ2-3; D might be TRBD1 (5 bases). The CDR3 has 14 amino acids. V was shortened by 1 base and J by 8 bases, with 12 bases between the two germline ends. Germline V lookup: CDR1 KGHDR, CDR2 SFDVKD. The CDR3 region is CATSDLGQARTQYF. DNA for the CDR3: TGTGCCACCAGTGATTTAGGACAAGCCCGTACGCAGTATTTT.

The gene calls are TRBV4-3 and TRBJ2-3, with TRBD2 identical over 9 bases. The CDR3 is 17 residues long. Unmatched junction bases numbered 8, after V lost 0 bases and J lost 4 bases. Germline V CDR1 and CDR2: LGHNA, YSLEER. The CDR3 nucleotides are TGCGCCAGCAGCCAAGATTGGGGACTAGCCGTGGCAGATACGCAGTATTTT. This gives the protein CASSQDWGLAVADTQYF.

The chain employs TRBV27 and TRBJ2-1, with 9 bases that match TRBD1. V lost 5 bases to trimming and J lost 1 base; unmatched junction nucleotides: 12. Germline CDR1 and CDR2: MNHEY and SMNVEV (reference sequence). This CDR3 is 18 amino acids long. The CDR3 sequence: CASSPGGSGTGSYNEQFF. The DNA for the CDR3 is TGTGCCAGCAGTCCCGGGGGGAGCGGGACAGGGTCCTACAATGAGCAGTTCTTC.

The CDR3 bases are TGTGCCAGCAGCGGGACAAGGGACACTGAAGCTTTCTTT. Protein: CASSGTRDTEAFF. The chain employs TRBV2 and TRBJ1-1; possible D gene TRBD1, 6 bases. V was pared by 6 bases and J by 3 bases, with 11 bases between. The germline CDR1 and CDR2 sequences are SNHLY and FYNNEI. The length of the CDR3 is 13 residues.

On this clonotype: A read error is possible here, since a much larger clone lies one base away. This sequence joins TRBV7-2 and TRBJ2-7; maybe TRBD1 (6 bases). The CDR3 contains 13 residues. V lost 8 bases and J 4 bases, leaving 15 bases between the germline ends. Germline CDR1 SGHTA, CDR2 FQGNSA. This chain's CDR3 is CASATGPLYEQYF. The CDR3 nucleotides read TGTGCCAGCGCGACAGGTCCCCTTTACGAGCAGTACTTC.

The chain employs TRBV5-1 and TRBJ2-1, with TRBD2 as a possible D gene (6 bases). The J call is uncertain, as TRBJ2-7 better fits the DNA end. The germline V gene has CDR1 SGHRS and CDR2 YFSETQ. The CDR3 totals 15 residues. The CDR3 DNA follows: TGCGCCAGCAGCTTGGTTGCGGGATCCCACAATGAGCAGTACTTC. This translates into CASSLVAGSHNEQYF.

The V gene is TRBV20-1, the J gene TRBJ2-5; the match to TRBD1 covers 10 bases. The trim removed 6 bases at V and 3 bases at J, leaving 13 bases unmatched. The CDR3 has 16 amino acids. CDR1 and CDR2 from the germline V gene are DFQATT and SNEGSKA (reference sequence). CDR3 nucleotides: TGCAGTGCCGACGTACCGGGACAGGGGTTCGAAGAGACCCAGTACTTC. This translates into CSADVPGQGFEETQYF.

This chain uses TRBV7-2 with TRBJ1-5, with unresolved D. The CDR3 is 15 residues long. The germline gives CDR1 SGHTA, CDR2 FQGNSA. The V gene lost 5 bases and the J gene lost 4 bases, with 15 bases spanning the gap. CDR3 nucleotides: TGTGCCAGCAGCCTTGATCCAGGAAAGAATCAGCCCCAGCATTTT. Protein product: CASSLDPGKNQPQHF.

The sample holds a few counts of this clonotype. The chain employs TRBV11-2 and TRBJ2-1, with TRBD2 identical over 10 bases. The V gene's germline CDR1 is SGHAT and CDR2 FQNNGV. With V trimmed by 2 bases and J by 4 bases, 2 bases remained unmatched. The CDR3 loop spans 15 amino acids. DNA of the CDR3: TGTGCCAGCAGCTTATCTAGCGGGAGATACAATGAGCAGTTCTTC. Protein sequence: CASSLSSGRYNEQFF. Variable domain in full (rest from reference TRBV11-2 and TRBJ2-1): EAGVAQSPRYKIIEKRQSVAFWCNPISGHATLYWYQQILGQGPKLLIQFQNNGVVDDSQLPKDRFSAERLKGVDSTLKIQPAKLEDSAVYLCASSLSSGRYNEQFFGPGTRLTVL.

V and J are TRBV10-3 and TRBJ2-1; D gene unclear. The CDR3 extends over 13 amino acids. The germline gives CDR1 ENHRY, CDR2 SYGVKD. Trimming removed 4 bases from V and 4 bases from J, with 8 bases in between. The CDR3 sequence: CAISAGHYNEQFF. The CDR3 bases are TGTGCCATCAGTGCGGGCCATTACAATGAGCAGTTCTTC.

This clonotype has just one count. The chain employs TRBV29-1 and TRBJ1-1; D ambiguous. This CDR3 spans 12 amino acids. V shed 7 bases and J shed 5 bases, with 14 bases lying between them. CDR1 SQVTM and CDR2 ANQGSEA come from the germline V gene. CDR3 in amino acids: CSALALGTEAFF. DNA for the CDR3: TGCAGCGCCCTCGCCCTGGGAACTGAAGCTTTCTTT.

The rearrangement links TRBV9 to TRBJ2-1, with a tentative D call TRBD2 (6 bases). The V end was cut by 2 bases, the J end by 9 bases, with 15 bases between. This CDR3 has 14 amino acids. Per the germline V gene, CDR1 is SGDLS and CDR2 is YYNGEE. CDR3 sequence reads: CASSVVGRSPEQFF. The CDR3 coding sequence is TGTGCCAGCAGCGTTGTGGGGAGGAGCCCTGAGCAGTTCTTC.

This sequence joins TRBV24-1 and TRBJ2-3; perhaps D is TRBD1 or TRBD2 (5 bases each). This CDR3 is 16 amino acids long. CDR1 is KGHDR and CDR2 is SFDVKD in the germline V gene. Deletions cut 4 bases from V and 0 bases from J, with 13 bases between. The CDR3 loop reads CATSDPTRDSTDTQYF. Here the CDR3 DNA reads TGTGCCACCAGTGACCCTACTCGGGACAGCACAGATACGCAGTATTTT.

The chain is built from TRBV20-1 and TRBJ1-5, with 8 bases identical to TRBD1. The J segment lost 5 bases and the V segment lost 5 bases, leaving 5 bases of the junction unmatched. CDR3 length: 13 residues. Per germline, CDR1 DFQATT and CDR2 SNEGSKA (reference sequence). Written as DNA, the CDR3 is TGCAGTGCTGCAGGGGGCCGCGATCAGCCCCAGCATTTT. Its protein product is CSAAGGRDQPQHF.

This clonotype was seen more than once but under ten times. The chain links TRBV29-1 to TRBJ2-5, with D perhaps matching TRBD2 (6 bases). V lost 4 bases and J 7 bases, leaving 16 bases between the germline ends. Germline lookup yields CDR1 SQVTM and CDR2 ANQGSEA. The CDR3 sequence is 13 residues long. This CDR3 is CSVVQSQEGTQYF. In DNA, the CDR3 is TGCAGCGTTGTGCAGTCCCAGGAGGGGACCCAGTACTTC.

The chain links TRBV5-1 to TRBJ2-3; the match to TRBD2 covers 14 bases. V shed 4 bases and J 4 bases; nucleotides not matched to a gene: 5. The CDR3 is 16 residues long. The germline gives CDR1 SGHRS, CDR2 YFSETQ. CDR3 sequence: CASSLGTSGRADTQYF. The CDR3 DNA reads TGCGCCAGCAGCCTCGGGACTAGCGGGAGAGCAGATACGCAGTATTTT.